The next 2 T cell receptor beta chains were all read from a single sample in a study of blood T cell repertoires in COVID-19. Some clones are missing from TCRdb's copy, which holds only in-frame ones; the method was immunoSEQ multiplex PCR. The sample has 65,000 to 75,000 clones; around 81% are singletons. Sequencing was done on a sample of peripheral blood. These receptor sequences come from a woman in her sixties or seventies with acute or convalescent COVID-19.

The J gene is TRBJ1-4, the V gene TRBV30, with 10 bases that match TRBD1. V was clipped by 3 bases and J by 8 bases; unmatched bases: 6. The CDR3 runs 14 residues. Germline-derived CDR1 and CDR2 are GTSNPN and SVGIG (reference sequence). CDR3 in amino acids: CAWSWTGGQEKLFF. The CDR3 DNA follows: TGTGCCTGGAGCTGGACAGGGGGTCAGGAAAAACTGTTTTTT.

The chain joins TRBV7-6 to TRBJ1-1; TRBD1 is a possible D gene (6 bases). Germline V lookup: CDR1 SGHVS, CDR2 FNYEAQ. This CDR3 has 15 amino acids. Trimming stripped 1 base from V and 1 base from J, with 10 bases between. In nucleotides, the CDR3 is TGTGCCAGCAGCTTAGTTCTGGGGGCGAACACTGAAGCTTTCTTT. It specifies CASSLVLGANTEAFF.